This TCR beta chain was identified in a study of blood T cell repertoires in COVID-19. About the research overall: Researchers got acute and convalescent COVID-19 samples from the United States, Italy and Spain. Sample material is recorded as cDNA or gDNA derived from T cells, B-cell-depleted T cells, or PBMCs.

Authors' methods: Amplification of reference gene primers provided the estimated nucleated cell counts. Clones were sequenced by immunoSEQ multiplex PCR, and TCRdb holds only the in-frame ones, with some missing. The D gene and trimming were derived from the DNA, and the V and J assignments and clone size from that table. The data contain about 150,000 clones, about four fifths of them singletons. The CDR3 extends over 14 amino acids. CDR1 is MDHEN and CDR2 is SYDVKM in the germline V gene. V shed 3 bases and J shed 0 bases, with 9 bases lying between them. Material: peripheral blood. This TCR was sampled from a man between 65 and 85 years old with active or convalescent COVID-19. The chain links TRBV28 to TRBJ2-7; tentatively, D is TRBD1 (5 bases). CDR3 region: CASSLRQGSYEQYF. DNA for the CDR3: TGTGCCAGCAGTTTGAGGCAGGGCTCCTACGAGCAGTACTTC.